This TCR beta chain was retrieved from a study of blood T cell repertoires in COVID-19 (dated by TCRdb to about 2020). About the full investigation: Samples from collaborators originated in the United States, Italy and Spain and spanned both the acute and convalescent phases of COVID-19. The prospective study material was composed of cDNA or gDNA derived from T cells, B-cell-depleted T cells, or PBMCs. Deeply sampled blood TCRbeta repertoires from subjects exposed to, actively infected with, or recovered from COVID-19 were included in the dataset. The repertoires were released in a freely available public database meant as a resource for research on the immune response to SARS-CoV-2. Samples were obtained from the ongoing ImmuneRACE study (first 160 participants) and from 1,254 subjects provided by 6 global collaborators. Nearly every sample came with metadata listing a de-identified subject ID, COVID-19 status, age in years and sex. Where available, HLA class I and class II types were taken from metadata supplied by the sample provider and were not determined by assay-based typing. The research as a whole found: How much clinical and demographic metadata was included differed by source and by participant, and the metadata was provided uncurated.

Each collaborating institution followed its own protocols to collect whole blood in K2EDTA tubes. Collaborator samples were shipped for TCRbeta analysis as frozen whole blood, isolated PBMCs, or DNA extracted from either sample type. With regard to this clone: Its binding antigen is unknown. No base quality values were provided; no much bigger clone lies one nucleotide off.

TCRbeta CDR3 regions were amplified from genomic DNA by means of the immunoSEQ Assay, a bias-controlled multiplex PCR. Regarding the original processing steps: Within the assay, amplification of reference gene primers was used to estimate how many nucleated cells each sample contained. To quantify the absolute abundance of each unique TCRbeta CDR3 rearrangement, sequence reads were collapsed and filtered. Productive Simpson clonality was computed per sample as the square root of Simpson's diversity index over productive rearrangements. TCRdb obtained this table from immuneACCESS and retained in-frame rearrangements with V and J assigned. These tables miss some clones; where compared with another copy, unresolved V genes account for less than half of the shortfall, and the remainder is unexplained. V, J and clone size derive from that table, while D and trimming were established from the DNA sequence. This sample is represented by 400,000 to 450,000 clones; 86% of them were singletons. The ten largest clonotypes hold around 1.4% of the sample.

The sequenced sample was peripheral blood. This sequence was found in a woman in her twenties or thirties with active or convalescent COVID-19.

The CDR3 protein: CASSGGQGNNQPQHF. The nucleotides read TGTGCCAGCAGCGGTGGACAGGGGAACAATCAGCCCCAGCATTTT. The rearrangement joined TRBV5-8 to TRBJ1-5, and 9 junction bases match TRBD1. CDR1 and CDR2 were assigned from the germline V gene as SGHTS and YDEGEE. Taken from cysteine to phenylalanine, the CDR3 has 15 residues. Only the CDR3 part of the read is kept: 45 bases, read in frame from the first base. At the junction V is shortened by 4 bases and J by 3 bases; bases outside the gene matches: 5.